This T cell receptor (beta chain) was recorded in a study of T cell clonality in common variable immunodeficiency. Clones were read by immunoSEQ multiplex PCR, and TCRdb kept only the in-frame ones, dropping some. This sample carries around 81,000 clones, none of them present only once. On this clone itself: It may be a read error: a sequence one base away is much more abundant.

The specimen was peripheral blood mononuclear cells. This sequence was found in a person between 18 and 70 years old in good health.

Partial CDR3 DNA: TGCAGTGCTAAAAGACAGTCCGTCGGCAATCAGCCC. As protein: CSAKRQSVGNQP. The CDR3 reads in full as CSAKRQSVGNQPQHF. The V gene is TRBV20-1, the J gene TRBJ1-5, with D possibly TRBD1 on 5 matching bases. The read gets to within 3 residues of the CDR3 end, and the germline J gene fills in the rest. V lost 4 bases, J lost 2 bases, and 15 bases lay in between. This CDR3 region has 15 residues. CDR1 and CDR2 from the germline V gene are DFQATT and SNEGSKA (reference sequence).